This TCR beta chain was recovered during a study of blood T cell repertoires in COVID-19. Looking at the study overall: Samples came from the United States, Italy and Spain, spanning acute and convalescent COVID-19. T cells, B-cell-depleted T cells, or PBMCs supplied cDNA or gDNA.

The V segment lost 4 bases and the J segment 3 bases; nucleotides outside the gene matches: 3. Germline lookup yields CDR1 SGHRS and CDR2 YFSETQ. The length of the CDR3 is 14 residues. In the study's own analysis: Reference gene primer amplification yielded estimated nucleated cell counts. Repertoires were generated with immunoSEQ multiplex PCR, while TCRdb's copy carries only in-frame clones and drops some. For V, J and clone size, that table is used; D and trimming come from the DNA. The table lists some 80,000 clones, around 90% of them singletons. The source is a woman aged 50 to 65 with active or convalescent COVID-19. The chain joins TRBV5-1 to TRBJ1-4; 7 bases match TRBD1. The sequencing sample was made of peripheral blood. The CDR3 here is CASSPQGANEKLFF. The CDR3 DNA sequence: TGCGCCAGCAGCCCCCAGGGGGCTAATGAAAAACTGTTTTTT.